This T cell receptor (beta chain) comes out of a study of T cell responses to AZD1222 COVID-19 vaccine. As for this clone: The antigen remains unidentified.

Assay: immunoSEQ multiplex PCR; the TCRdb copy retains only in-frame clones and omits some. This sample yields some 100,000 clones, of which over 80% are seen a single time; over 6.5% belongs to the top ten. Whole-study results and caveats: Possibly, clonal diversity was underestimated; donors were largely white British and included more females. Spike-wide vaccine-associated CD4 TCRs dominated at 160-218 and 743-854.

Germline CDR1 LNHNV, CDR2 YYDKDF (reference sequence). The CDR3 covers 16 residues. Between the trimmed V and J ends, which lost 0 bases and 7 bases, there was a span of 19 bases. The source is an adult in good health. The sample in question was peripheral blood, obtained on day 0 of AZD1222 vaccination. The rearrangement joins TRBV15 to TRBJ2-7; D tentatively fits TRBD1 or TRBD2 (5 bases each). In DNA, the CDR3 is TGTGCCACCAGCAGAGATCGGGGAACGGGGCAGAGGGAGCAGTACTTC. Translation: CATSRDRGTGQREQYF.